These T cell receptor beta chains were read from a single sample in a study of read filtering for tumor transcriptome and immune sequencing. Via MiXCR, TCRdb re-called the reads, giving one row per CDR3 protein. The data show approximately 90,000 distinct CDR3 sequences, with over 9% seen just once and about 15% held by the top ten. The sequencing sample was made of a population of CD138-negative cells sorted from bone marrow. The receptors stem from a donor aged 40 or older with multiple myeloma. CDR3s include the opening cysteine and the closing phenylalanine or tryptophan. Fields, in order: clone size, J gene, V gene, D gene, CDR3 DNA, CDR3 protein. D genes are given only for firm matches. Rows give clone size only sometimes, using once, few, many, or a class for an expanded clone.

many | TRBJ2-3 | TRBV11-2 | NA | TGTGCCAGCAGCTTAGCCCGGCAACCACAGGGTAGCATCGAGTATTTT | CASSLARQPQGSIEYF
many | TRBJ2-7 | TRBV20-1 | NA | TGCAGTGCTAGACCAAGGGCGGGATTGTCCTACGAGCAGTACTTC | CSARPRAGLSYEQYF
many | TRBJ2-5 | TRBV10-2 | TRBD2 | TGCGCCAGCAGTTTAGCGGGAGGGGTGGGAGAGACCCAGTACTTC | CASSLAGGVGETQYF
NA | TRBJ2-5 | TRBV3-1 | NA | TGTGCCAGCAGCCGGCCCCAAGAGACCCAGTACTTC | CASSRPQETQYF
many | TRBJ2-3 | TRBV7-2 | NA | TGTGCCAGCAGCTTAGGTGTCCAAGGAACGCAGTATTTT | CASSLGVQGTQYF
many | TRBJ2-3 | TRBV10-3 | NA | TGTGCCATCAAAGGCGGGGAGACAAATACGCAGTATTTT | CAIKGGETNTQYF
NA | TRBJ2-3 | TRBV5-1 | TRBD2 | TGCGCCAGCAGCTTTGAGACGGGAGGGGAGGATACGCAGTATTTT | CASSFETGGEDTQYF
many | TRBJ2-7 | TRBV2 | NA | TGTGCCAGCAGTGTGGGCCCGTCCGGGGGCTACGAGCAGTACTTC | CASSVGPSGGYEQYF
many | TRBJ1-1 | TRBV2 | NA | TGTGCCAGCGGTGGCGGCACTGAAGCTTTCTTT | CASGGGTEAFF
many | TRBJ2-7 | TRBV20-1 | TRBD2 | TGCAGTGCTCGGACTAGCGGGAGGACCTACGAGCAGTACTTC | CSARTSGRTYEQYF
many | TRBJ2-1 | TRBV3-1 | TRBD1 | TGTGCCAGCAGCCAGCATCTGACCGGGACAGGGAACAATGAGCAGTTCTTC | CASSQHLTGTGNNEQFF
NA | TRBJ2-1 | TRBV5-1 | NA | TGCGCCAGCAGCCTTGGGGTAACACCCGAGGAGAACGAGCAGTTCTTC | CASSLGVTPEENEQFF
many | TRBJ1-1 | TRBV7-3 | NA | TGTGCCAGCAGCTTATCAAGGAACACTGAAGCTTTCTTT | CASSLSRNTEAFF
many | TRBJ2-1 | TRBV20-1 | NA | TGCAGTGCCGAACCTAGCTACAGGTCCGATGAGCAGTTCTTC | CSAEPSYRSDEQFF
many | TRBJ2-3 | TRBV6-1 | TRBD2 | TGTGCCAGCGGGACTAGCGGAACCCTTAGCACAGATACGCAGTATTTT | CASGTSGTLSTDTQYF
once | TRBJ2-5 | TRBV5-1 | NA | TGCGCCAGCAGCCCGGACTTAGGCCAATTCCAAGAGACCCAGTACTTC | CASSPDLGQFQETQYF
many | TRBJ1-6 | TRBV5-5 | TRBD1 | TGTGCCAGCAGCCTAGACAGGGAACGATCACCCCTCCACTTT | CASSLDRERSPLHF
many | TRBJ1-1 | TRBV6-6 | NA | TGTGCCAGCAGAGGACGGACTTCGGGGAACACTGAAGCTTTCTTT | CASRGRTSGNTEAFF
many | TRBJ2-3 | TRBV29-1 | TRBD2 | TGCAGCGTTGAAGATCTAGCGGGAGCTCAGTGGGGGAGCACAGATACGCAGTATTTT | CSVEDLAGAQWGSTDTQYF
many | TRBJ2-2 | TRBV7-9 | NA | TGTGCCAGCAGCTTTTCGGGGACCACCGGGGAGCTGTTTTTT | CASSFSGTTGELFF
few | TRBJ1-1 | TRBV5-1 | TRBD1 | TGCGCCAGCAGCATCGGACAGGGGAGGAACACTGAAGCTTTCTTT | CASSIGQGRNTEAFF
few | TRBJ2-5 | TRBV9 | NA | TGTGCCAGCAGCGTAGGGGGGAGAGAGACCCAGTACTTC | CASSVGGRETQYF
many | TRBJ2-7 | TRBV28 | NA | TGTGCCAGCACTCCGGGGTCTTACGCCGAGCAGTACTTC | CASTPGSYAEQYF
many | TRBJ1-4 | TRBV5-8 | NA | TGTGCCAGCAGCCCCGGACCGGGAGTACCTAATGAAAAACTGTTTTTT | CASSPGPGVPNEKLFF